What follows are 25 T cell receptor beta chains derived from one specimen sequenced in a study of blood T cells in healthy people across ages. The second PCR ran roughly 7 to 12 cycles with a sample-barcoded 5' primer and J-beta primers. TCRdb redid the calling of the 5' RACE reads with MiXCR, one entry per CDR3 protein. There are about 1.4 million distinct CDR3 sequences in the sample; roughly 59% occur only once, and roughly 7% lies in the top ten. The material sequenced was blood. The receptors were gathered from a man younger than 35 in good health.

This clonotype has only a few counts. CDR3 sequence (DNA): TGCAGCGTCCCGGGACGGGGAAACACTGAAGCTTTCTTT. This translates into CSVPGRGNTEAFF. The V call is TRBV29-1, the J call TRBJ1-1; maybe TRBD1 (5 bases). The germline V gene encodes CDR1 SQVTM and CDR2 ANQGSEA. Between the trimmed V and J ends, which lost 6 bases and 2 bases, there was a span of 13 bases. CDR3 length: 13 amino acids.

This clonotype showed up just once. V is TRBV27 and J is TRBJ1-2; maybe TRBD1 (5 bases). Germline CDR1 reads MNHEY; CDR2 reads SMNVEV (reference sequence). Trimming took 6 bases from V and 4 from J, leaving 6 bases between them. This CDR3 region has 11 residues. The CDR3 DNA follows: TGTGCCAGCAGGACAGCCTATGGCTACACCTTC. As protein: CASRTAYGYTF.

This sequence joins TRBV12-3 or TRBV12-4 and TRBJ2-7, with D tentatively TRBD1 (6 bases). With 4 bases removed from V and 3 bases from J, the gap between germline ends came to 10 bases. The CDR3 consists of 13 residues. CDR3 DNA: TGTGCCAGCAGTTGCCAACAGGGCTACGAGCAGTACTTC. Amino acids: CASSCQQGYEQYF.

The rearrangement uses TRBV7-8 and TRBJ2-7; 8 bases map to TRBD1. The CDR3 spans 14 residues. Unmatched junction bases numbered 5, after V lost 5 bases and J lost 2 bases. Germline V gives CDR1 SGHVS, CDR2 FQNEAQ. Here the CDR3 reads CASSDRGATYEQYF. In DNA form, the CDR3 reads TGTGCCAGCAGCGACAGGGGTGCAACCTACGAGCAGTACTTC. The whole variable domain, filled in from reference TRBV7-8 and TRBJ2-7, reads GAGVSQSPRYKVAKRGQDVALRCDPISGHVSLFWYQQALGQGPEFLTYFQNEAQLDKSGLPSDRFFAERPEGSVSTLKIQRTQQEDSAVYLCASSDRGATYEQYFGPGTRLTVT.

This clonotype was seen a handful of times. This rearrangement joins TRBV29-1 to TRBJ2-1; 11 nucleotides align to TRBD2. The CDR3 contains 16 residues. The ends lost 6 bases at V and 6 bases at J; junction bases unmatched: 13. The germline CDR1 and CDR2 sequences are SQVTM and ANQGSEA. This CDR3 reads CSVGLSGGAVGNEQFF. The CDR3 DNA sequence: TGCAGCGTCGGCCTTAGCGGGGGGGCTGTAGGCAATGAGCAGTTCTTC.

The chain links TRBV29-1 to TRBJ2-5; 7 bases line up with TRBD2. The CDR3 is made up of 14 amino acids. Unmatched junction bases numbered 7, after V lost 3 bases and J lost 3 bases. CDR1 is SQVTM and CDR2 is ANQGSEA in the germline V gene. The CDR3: CSVDLSGIKETQYF. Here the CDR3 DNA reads TGCAGCGTTGACTTAAGCGGGATAAAAGAGACCCAGTACTTC.

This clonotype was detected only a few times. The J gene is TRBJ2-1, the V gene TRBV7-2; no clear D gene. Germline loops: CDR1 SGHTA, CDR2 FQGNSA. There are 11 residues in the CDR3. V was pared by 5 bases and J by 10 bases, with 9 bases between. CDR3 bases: TGTGCCAGCAGCCTCTTACTAGAGCAGTTCTTC. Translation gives CASSLLLEQFF.

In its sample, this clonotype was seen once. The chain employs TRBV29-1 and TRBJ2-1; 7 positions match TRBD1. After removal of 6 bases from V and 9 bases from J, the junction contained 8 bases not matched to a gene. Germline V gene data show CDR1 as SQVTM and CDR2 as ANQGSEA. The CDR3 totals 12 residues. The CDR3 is CSVTGTVSEQFF. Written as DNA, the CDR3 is TGCAGCGTAACCGGGACAGTCAGTGAGCAGTTCTTC.

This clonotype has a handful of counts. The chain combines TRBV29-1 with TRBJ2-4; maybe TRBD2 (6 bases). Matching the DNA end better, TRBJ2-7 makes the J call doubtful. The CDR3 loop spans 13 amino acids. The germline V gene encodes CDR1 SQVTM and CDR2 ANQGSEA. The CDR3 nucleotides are TGCAGCGTTGGGGGGGTGCTAGTCTACGAGCAGTACTTC. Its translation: CSVGGVLVYEQYF.

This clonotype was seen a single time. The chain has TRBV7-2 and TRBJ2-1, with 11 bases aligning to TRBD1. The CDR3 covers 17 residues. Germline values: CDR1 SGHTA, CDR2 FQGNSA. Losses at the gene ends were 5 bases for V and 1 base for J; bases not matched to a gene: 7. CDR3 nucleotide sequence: TGTGCCAGCAGCATAGAGGGACAGGGGGGGTCCTACAATGAGCAGTTCTTC. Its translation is CASSIEGQGGSYNEQFF. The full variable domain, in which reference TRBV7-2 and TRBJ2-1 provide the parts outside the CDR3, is GAGVSQSPSNKVTEKGKDVELRCDPISGHTALYWYRQSLGQGLEFLIYFQGNSAPDKSGLPSDRFSAERTGGSVSTLTIQRTQQEDSAVYLCASSIEGQGGSYNEQFFGPGTRLTVL.

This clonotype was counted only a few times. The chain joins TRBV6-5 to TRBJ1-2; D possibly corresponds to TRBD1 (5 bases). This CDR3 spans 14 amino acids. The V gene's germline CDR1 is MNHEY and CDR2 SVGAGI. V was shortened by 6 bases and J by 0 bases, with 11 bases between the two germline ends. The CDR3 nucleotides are TGTGCCAGCAGAGCACGACAGCCTAACTATGGCTACACCTTC. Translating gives CASRARQPNYGYTF.

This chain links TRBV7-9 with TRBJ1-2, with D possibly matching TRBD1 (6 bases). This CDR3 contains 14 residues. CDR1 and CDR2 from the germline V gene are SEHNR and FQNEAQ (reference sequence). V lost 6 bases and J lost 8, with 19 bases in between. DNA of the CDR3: TGTGCCAGCAGTTCAGAAGGGGGGGCGCGGGGCTACACCTTC. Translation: CASSSEGGARGYTF.

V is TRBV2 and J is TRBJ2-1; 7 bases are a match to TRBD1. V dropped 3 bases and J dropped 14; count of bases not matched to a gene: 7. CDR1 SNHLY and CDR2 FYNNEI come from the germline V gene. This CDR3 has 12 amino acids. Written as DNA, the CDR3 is TGTGCCAGCAGTGACCAGGGGACAGTGGAGTTCTTC. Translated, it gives CASSDQGTVEFF. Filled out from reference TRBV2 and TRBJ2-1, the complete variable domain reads EPEVTQTPSHQVTQMGQEVILRCVPISNHLYFYWYRQILGQKVEFLVSFYNNEISEKSEIFDDQFSVERPDGSNFTLKIRSTKLEDSAMYFCASSDQGTVEFFGPGTRLTVL.

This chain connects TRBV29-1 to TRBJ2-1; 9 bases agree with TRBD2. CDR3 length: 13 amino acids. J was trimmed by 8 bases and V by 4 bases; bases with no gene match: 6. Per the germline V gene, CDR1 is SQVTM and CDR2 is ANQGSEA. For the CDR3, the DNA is TGCAGCGTTGCGATGAGCGGGAGGTATGAGCAGTTCTTC. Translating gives CSVAMSGRYEQFF.

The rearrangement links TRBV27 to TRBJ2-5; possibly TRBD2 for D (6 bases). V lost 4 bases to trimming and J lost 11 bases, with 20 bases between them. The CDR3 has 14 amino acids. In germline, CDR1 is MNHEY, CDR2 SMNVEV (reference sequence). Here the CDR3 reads CASSSRLGLGKQYF. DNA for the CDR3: TGTGCCAGCAGTTCGCGACTAGGGTTGGGCAAGCAGTACTTC.

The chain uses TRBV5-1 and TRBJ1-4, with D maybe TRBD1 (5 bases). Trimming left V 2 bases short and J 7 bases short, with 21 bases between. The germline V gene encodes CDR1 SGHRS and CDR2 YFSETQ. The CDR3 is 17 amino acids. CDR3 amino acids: CASSLDPPDNLSEKLFF. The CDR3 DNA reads TGCGCCAGCAGCTTAGACCCACCGGACAATCTGAGTGAAAAACTGTTTTTT.

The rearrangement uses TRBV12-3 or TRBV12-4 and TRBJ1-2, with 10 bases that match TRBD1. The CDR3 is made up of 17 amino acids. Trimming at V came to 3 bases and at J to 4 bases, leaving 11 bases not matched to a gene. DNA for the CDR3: TGTGCCAGCAGTTTGGGGACAGGGGCCTCCATTGCCTATGGCTACACCTTC. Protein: CASSLGTGASIAYGYTF.

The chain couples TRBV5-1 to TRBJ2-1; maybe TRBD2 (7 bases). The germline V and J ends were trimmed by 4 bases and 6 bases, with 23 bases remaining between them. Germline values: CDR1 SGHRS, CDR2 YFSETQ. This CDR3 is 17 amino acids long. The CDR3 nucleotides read TGCGCCAGCAGCCTCGCGGGGGCCGAGACTAGTTTCAATGAGCAGTTCTTC. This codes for CASSLAGAETSFNEQFF. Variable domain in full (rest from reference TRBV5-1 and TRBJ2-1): KAGVTQTPRYLIKTRGQQVTLSCSPISGHRSVSWYQQTPGQGLQFLFEYFSETQRNKGNFPGRFSGRQFSNSRSEMNVSTLELGDSALYLCASSLAGAETSFNEQFFGPGTRLTVL.

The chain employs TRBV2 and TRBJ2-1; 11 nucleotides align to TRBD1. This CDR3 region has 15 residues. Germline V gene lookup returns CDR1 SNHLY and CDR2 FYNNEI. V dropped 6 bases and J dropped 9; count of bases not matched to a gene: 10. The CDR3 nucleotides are TGTGCCAGCAGGGCCCCGGGACAGGGGGGAGGTGAGCAGTTCTTC. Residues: CASRAPGQGGGEQFF.

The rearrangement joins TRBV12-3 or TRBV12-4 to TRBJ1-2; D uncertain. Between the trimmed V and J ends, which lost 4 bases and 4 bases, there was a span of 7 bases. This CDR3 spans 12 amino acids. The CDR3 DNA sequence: TGTGCCAGCAGTTCCAGTGCCTATGGCTACACCTTC. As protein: CASSSSAYGYTF.

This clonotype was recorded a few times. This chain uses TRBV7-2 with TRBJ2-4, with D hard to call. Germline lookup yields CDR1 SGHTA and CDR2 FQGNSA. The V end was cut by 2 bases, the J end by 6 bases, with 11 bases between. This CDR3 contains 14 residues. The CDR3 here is CASSLTTAINIQYF. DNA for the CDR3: TGTGCCAGCAGCTTAACTACGGCAATAAACATTCAGTACTTC.

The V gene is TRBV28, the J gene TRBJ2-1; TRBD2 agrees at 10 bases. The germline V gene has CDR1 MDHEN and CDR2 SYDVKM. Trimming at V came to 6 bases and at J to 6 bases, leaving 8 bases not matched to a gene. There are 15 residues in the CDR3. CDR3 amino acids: CASRNQAGGPNEQFF. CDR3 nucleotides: TGTGCCAGCAGAAACCAAGCGGGGGGGCCCAATGAGCAGTTCTTC. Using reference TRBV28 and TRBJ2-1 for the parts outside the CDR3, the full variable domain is DVKVTQSSRYLVKRTGEKVFLECVQDMDHENMFWYRQDPGLGLRLIYFSYDVKMKEKGDIPEGYSVSREKKERFSLILESASTNQTSMYLCASRNQAGGPNEQFFGPGTRLTVL.

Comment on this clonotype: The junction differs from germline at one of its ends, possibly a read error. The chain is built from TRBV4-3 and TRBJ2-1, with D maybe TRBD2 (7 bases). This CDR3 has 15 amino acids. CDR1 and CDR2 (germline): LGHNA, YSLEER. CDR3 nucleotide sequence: TGCGCCAGCAGTCAAGGGGGGGCCGTGTACAATGAGCAGTTCTTC. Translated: CASSQGGAVYNEQFF.

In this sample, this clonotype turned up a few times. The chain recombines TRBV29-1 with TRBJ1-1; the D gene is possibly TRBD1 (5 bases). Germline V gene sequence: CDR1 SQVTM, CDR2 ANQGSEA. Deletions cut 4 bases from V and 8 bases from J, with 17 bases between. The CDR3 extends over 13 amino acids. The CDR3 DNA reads TGCAGCGTTGGAAGGGGTACAGAGGGAGAAGCTTTCTTT. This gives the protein CSVGRGTEGEAFF.

DNA of the CDR3: TGCAGTGCTAGAGTGGGACAGGGAAGGACTGAAGCTTTCTTT. Protein product: CSARVGQGRTEAFF. V is TRBV20-1 and J is TRBJ1-1, with 9 bases fitting TRBD1. The CDR3 loop spans 14 amino acids. Looked up from germline, CDR1 is DFQATT and CDR2 is SNEGSKA (reference sequence). With V trimmed by 1 base and J by 5 bases, 5 bases remained unmatched.